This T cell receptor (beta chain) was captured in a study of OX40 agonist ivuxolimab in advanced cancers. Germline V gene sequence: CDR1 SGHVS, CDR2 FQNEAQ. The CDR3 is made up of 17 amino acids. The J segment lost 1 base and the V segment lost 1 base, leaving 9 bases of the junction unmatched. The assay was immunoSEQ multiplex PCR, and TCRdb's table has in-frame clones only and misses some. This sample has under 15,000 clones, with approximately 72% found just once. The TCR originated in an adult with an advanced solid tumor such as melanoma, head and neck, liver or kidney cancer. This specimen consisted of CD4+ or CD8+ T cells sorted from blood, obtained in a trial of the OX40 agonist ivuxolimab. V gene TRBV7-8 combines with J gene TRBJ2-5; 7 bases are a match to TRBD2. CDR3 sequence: CASSLVVSRELQETQYF. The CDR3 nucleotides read TGTGCCAGCAGCTTAGTGGTCTCGCGGGAGCTCCAAGAGACCCAGTACTTC.